Each of the 31 T cell receptor beta chains below was sequenced from the same sample in a study of T cell repertoires in cytomegalovirus infection. These receptors are not linked to any known antigen. MiXCR was run by TCRdb on the reads, yielding one entry per CDR3 protein. Of roughly 80,000 distinct CDR3 sequences listed, roughly a quarter are singletons. This specimen was CD8+ T cells from cultured PBMCs, taken from culture after CMV antigen stimulation. The receptors stem from a human donor in good health (CMV status not recorded). Some clones in this sample may be carry-over from other donors' samples.

This chain connects TRBV20-1 to TRBJ1-1, with TRBD1 as a possible D gene (6 bases). V lost 0 bases and J lost 7, with 15 bases in between. The CDR3 sequence is 14 residues long. Germline V gene data show CDR1 as DFQATT and CDR2 as SNEGSKA (reference sequence). CDR3 in amino acids: CSAREITQGNEAFF. The CDR3 DNA reads TGCAGTGCTAGAGAAATTACCCAGGGGAATGAAGCTTTCTTT.

The chain employs TRBV5-5 and TRBJ2-7; the D gene could be TRBD1 or TRBD2 (6 bases each). V was shortened by 3 bases and J by 1 base, with 14 bases between the two germline ends. The CDR3 is 15 amino acids. From germline, CDR1 is SGHKS and CDR2 YYEKEE (reference sequence). The CDR3 DNA reads as TGTGCCAGCAGCTGGGGGCAGGGGAGGTCCTACGAGCAGTACTTC. Residues: CASSWGQGRSYEQYF.

The rearrangement joins TRBV4-1 to TRBJ1-4; the D gene is possibly TRBD1 (5 bases). The V end was cut by 10 bases, the J end by 6 bases, with 15 bases between. Germline V gives CDR1 MGHRA, CDR2 YSYEKL. The CDR3 extends over 13 amino acids. In nucleotides, the CDR3 is TGCGCCACCCGAGGGGAGGTGGATGAAAAACTGTTTTTT. Translating gives CATRGEVDEKLFF.

Only a few counts were recorded for this clonotype. V and J are TRBV6-5 and TRBJ2-7, with 7 bases fitting TRBD1. CDR3 length equals 13 residues. Germline V gene data show CDR1 as MNHEY and CDR2 as SVGAGI. V lost 2 bases to trimming and J lost 4 bases; unmatched junction nucleotides: 2. This CDR3 is CASSYEGAYEQYF. CDR3 DNA: TGTGCCAGCAGTTACGAGGGGGCGTACGAGCAGTACTTC.

V gene TRBV12-5 combines with J gene TRBJ1-1; the D gene is possibly TRBD1 (5 bases). Trimming took off 6 bases at V and 0 bases at J, with 8 bases between the two ends. The CDR3 is made up of 13 amino acids. Germline V gene sequence: CDR1 LGHNT, CDR2 FRNRAP. The CDR3 nucleotides are TGTGCTAGTGGCGACAGTCTGAACACTGAAGCTTTCTTT. Its translation is CASGDSLNTEAFF.

The chain is built from TRBV6-6 and TRBJ2-3; TRBD2 is a possible D gene (5 bases). V lost 0 bases to trimming and J lost 2 bases, with 9 bases between them. Germline assignment: CDR1 MNHNY and CDR2 SVGAGI (reference sequence). CDR3 length equals 15 residues. CDR3 coding DNA: TGTGCCAGCAGTTACTCTGGTAGCGACACAGATACGCAGTATTTT. Its protein is CASSYSGSDTDTQYF.

This clonotype has a count of ten or more. The chain is built from TRBV4-3 and TRBJ2-1; no definite D call. In germline, CDR1 is LGHNA, CDR2 YSLEER. Trimming left V 0 bases short and J 10 bases short, with 13 bases between. CDR3 length equals 14 residues. CDR3 residues: CASSQERIGDEQFF. The CDR3, as DNA: TGCGCCAGCAGCCAAGAAAGAATCGGCGACGAGCAGTTCTTC.

The chain joins TRBV30 to TRBJ1-5; no firm D call. Germline CDR1 and CDR2: GTSNPN and SVGIG (reference sequence). The V end was cut by 0 bases, the J end by 1 base, with 10 bases between. There are 15 residues in the CDR3. This CDR3 is CAWSVTHTSNQPQHF. The CDR3 bases are TGTGCCTGGAGTGTTACCCACACAAGCAATCAGCCCCAGCATTTT.

This clonotype occurred many times. The chain combines TRBV6-2 or TRBV6-3 with TRBJ2-1; maybe TRBD2 (5 bases). V was trimmed by 2 bases and J by 5 bases, leaving 16 bases between them. CDR1 and CDR2 from the germline V gene are MNHEY and SVGEGT. This CDR3 has 16 amino acids. The CDR3 nucleotides are TGTGCCAGCAGTTACGGATCGAGGGTTCGGAACAATGAGCAGTTCTTC. Translating it yields CASSYGSRVRNNEQFF.

V and J are TRBV7-6 and TRBJ2-7, with no clear D. This CDR3 region has 13 residues. The V gene's germline CDR1 is SGHVS and CDR2 FNYEAQ. Trimming cost V 2 bases and J 3 bases, with 8 bases left between them. CDR3: CASSLSTFYEQYF. In DNA, the CDR3 is TGTGCCAGCAGCTTAAGTACTTTCTACGAGCAGTACTTC.

This clonotype is medium-sized. The chain joins TRBV14 to TRBJ2-1; TRBD1 might be the D (5 bases). The CDR3 runs 16 residues. Germline CDR1 reads SGHDN; CDR2 reads FVKESK. The ends were cut back, 0 bases at V and 0 bases at J, with 9 bases in the middle. CDR3 protein: CASSQDETDSYNEQFF. In DNA form, the CDR3 reads TGTGCCAGCAGCCAAGATGAGACAGACTCCTACAATGAGCAGTTCTTC.

The chain joins TRBV9 to TRBJ2-5; D is unresolved. CDR1 SGDLS and CDR2 YYNGEE come from the germline V gene. Trimming cost V 4 bases and J 2 bases, with 9 bases left between them. The CDR3 covers 13 residues. The CDR3 region has the DNA TGTGCCAGCAGCTTACCGAATCAAGAGACCCAGTACTTC. This encodes CASSLPNQETQYF.

This clonotype was picked up many times. The gene calls are TRBV7-2 and TRBJ2-2; 14 nucleotides align to TRBD2. V lost 5 bases and J lost 7; bases outside the gene matches: 12. CDR1 and CDR2 (germline): SGHTA, FQGNSA. The CDR3 is 18 amino acids. This chain's CDR3 is CASSIFPGLAGVSGELFF. The DNA of the CDR3 is TGTGCCAGCAGCATATTTCCGGGACTAGCGGGGGTTAGCGGGGAGCTGTTTTTT.

The table lists this clonotype with many counts. The V call is TRBV5-6, the J call TRBJ2-2, with D possibly being TRBD2 (5 bases). Germline CDR1 reads SGHDT; CDR2 reads YYEEEE. V was clipped by 4 bases and J by 6 bases, with 13 bases between them. The CDR3 is made up of 14 amino acids. DNA for the CDR3: TGTGCCAGCAGCCCCGGACTGACGCCCGGGGAGCTGTTTTTT. As protein: CASSPGLTPGELFF.

The chain carries TRBV12-5 and TRBJ2-7; 10 positions match TRBD1. V lost 5 bases and J lost 5; bases outside the gene matches: 12. Per germline, CDR1 LGHNT and CDR2 FRNRAP. This CDR3 spans 16 amino acids. CDR3 in DNA: TGTGCTAGTGGTACGGACAGGGGGATCTCGGGGAACGAGCAGTACTTC. Amino acid sequence: CASGTDRGISGNEQYF.

V is TRBV6-6 and J is TRBJ2-5, with 15 nucleotides matching TRBD2. After removal of 5 bases from V and 5 bases from J, the junction contained 12 bases not matched to a gene. The CDR3 contains 18 residues. Germline V gives CDR1 MNHNY, CDR2 SVGAGI (reference sequence). CDR3: CASSHPRTSGGARETQYF. The CDR3 DNA reads TGTGCCAGCAGTCACCCCCGGACTAGCGGGGGGGCCAGGGAGACCCAGTACTTC.

The V gene is TRBV7-3, the J gene TRBJ2-3, with D perhaps TRBD1 (5 bases). There are 12 residues in the CDR3. CDR1 is SGHTA and CDR2 is FQGTGA in the germline V gene. The V end was cut by 2 bases, the J end by 7 bases, with 7 bases between. This CDR3 is CASSLDSYTQYF. The DNA for the CDR3 is TGTGCCAGCAGCTTAGACAGTTATACGCAGTATTTT.

In this sample, this clonotype turned up a few times. The chain uses TRBV12-3 or TRBV12-4 and TRBJ2-1; D unclear. Trimming took off 3 bases at V and 4 bases at J, with 7 bases between the two ends. The CDR3 consists of 13 residues. The DNA of the CDR3 is TGTGCCAGCAGTTTGGGAACATACAATGAGCAGTTCTTC. It is translated as CASSLGTYNEQFF.

V usage is TRBV7-9 and J usage is TRBJ2-1; possibly TRBD1 or TRBD2 for D (7 bases each). Trimming removed 5 bases from V and 1 base from J, with 15 bases in between. Germline V gene sequence: CDR1 SEHNR, CDR2 FQNEAQ (reference sequence). The CDR3 has 16 residues. In nucleotides, the CDR3 is TGTGCCAGCAGCCCGCAGGGGGGGCCTTCCTACAATGAGCAGTTCTTC. It yields the protein CASSPQGGPSYNEQFF. Using reference TRBV7-9 and TRBJ2-1 for the parts outside the CDR3, the full variable domain is DTGVSQNPRHKITKRGQNVTFRCDPISEHNRLYWYRQTLGQGPEFLTYFQNEAQLEKSRLLSDRFSAERPKGSFSTLEIQRTEQGDSAMYLCASSPQGGPSYNEQFFGPGTRLTVL.

J is TRBJ1-3 and V is TRBV4-1, with 9 nucleotides matching TRBD1. Germline CDR1 MGHRA, CDR2 YSYEKL. The CDR3 runs 17 residues. The V segment lost 0 bases and the J segment 3 bases; nucleotides outside the gene matches: 6. The CDR3 coding sequence is TGCGCCAGCAGCCAAGATTCCCCGGGACAGGGTGGAAACACCATATATTTT. This translates into CASSQDSPGQGGNTIYF.

This clonotype was counted at least ten times. The chain carries TRBV11-2 and TRBJ2-1; D might be TRBD2 (6 bases). The CDR3 runs to 18 residues. Germline CDR1 SGHAT, CDR2 FQNNGV. The ends were cut back, 1 base at V and 6 bases at J, with 22 bases in the middle. The CDR3 spells CASSLAGLGGTPTNEQFF. CDR3 coding DNA: TGTGCCAGCAGCTTAGCGGGACTGGGTGGAACTCCTACCAATGAGCAGTTCTTC.

This clonotype was recorded a few times. The chain couples TRBV20-1 to TRBJ2-3; the D gene is possibly TRBD2 (5 bases). V lost 3 bases, J lost 0 bases, and 10 bases lay in between. Germline-derived CDR1 and CDR2 are DFQATT and SNEGSKA (reference sequence). The CDR3 covers 14 residues. The CDR3 spells CSARGALSTDTQYF. In nucleotides, the CDR3 is TGCAGTGCTAGGGGAGCGTTAAGCACAGATACGCAGTATTTT.

The chain employs TRBV7-9 and TRBJ1-4, with 7 bases lining up with TRBD1. Germline V gene lookup returns CDR1 SEHNR and CDR2 FQNEAQ (reference sequence). The CDR3 has 15 amino acids. V gave up 8 bases and J gave up 4 bases; unmatched junction bases: 10. The CDR3 DNA follows: TGTGCCAGCGTCTGGGGCGACAGGGTTAATGAAAAACTGTTTTTT. This encodes CASVWGDRVNEKLFF.

The chain combines TRBV7-4 with TRBJ1-1; D is ambiguous. Trimming left V 7 bases short and J 7 bases short, with 16 bases between. From germline, CDR1 is SGHVT and CDR2 SQSDAQ. CDR3 length equals 13 residues. CDR3 nucleotides: TGTGCCAGCACCCCCCCGCAGTTGGGTGAAGCTTTCTTT. It codes for CASTPPQLGEAFF. Supplemented by reference TRBV7-4 and TRBJ1-1, the full variable domain reads GAGVSQSPRYKVAKRGRDVALRCDSISGHVTLYWYRQTLGQGSEVLTYSQSDAQRDKSGRPSGRFSAERPERSVSTLKIQRTEQGDSAVYLCASTPPQLGEAFFGQGTRLTVV.

J is TRBJ2-5 and V is TRBV4-3; weak D call: TRBD2 (6 bases). This CDR3 has 17 residues. Germline CDR1 is LGHNA and CDR2 is YSLEER. The V and J ends lost 1 base and 2 bases respectively, with 17 bases between them. CDR3 sequence (DNA): TGCGCCAGCAGCCAAGTATCGATGGGGGACTTACAAGAGACCCAGTACTTC. It encodes CASSQVSMGDLQETQYF.

The rearrangement joins TRBV5-4 to TRBJ2-7, with no clear D. The germline V and J ends were trimmed by 5 bases and 2 bases, with 11 bases remaining between them. The length of the CDR3 is 13 residues. Per the germline V gene, CDR1 is SGHNT and CDR2 is YYREEE (reference sequence). CDR3 protein: CASSWIPAYEQYF. The CDR3 bases are TGTGCCAGCAGTTGGATCCCGGCCTACGAGCAGTACTTC. Full variable domain (rest looked up from reference TRBV5-4 and TRBJ2-7): ETGVTQSPTHLIKTRGQQVTLRCSSQSGHNTVSWYQQALGQGPQFIFQYYREEENGRGNFPPRFSGLQFPNYSSELNVNALELDDSALYLCASSWIPAYEQYFGPGTRLTVT.

This clonotype was seen repeatedly, ten times or more. The chain couples TRBV7-9 to TRBJ1-1; D not resolved. Germline-derived CDR1 and CDR2 are SEHNR and FQNEAQ (reference sequence). V was cut by 3 bases and J by 4 bases, with 6 bases left in between. There are 12 residues in the CDR3. Written as DNA, the CDR3 is TGTGCCAGCAGCTTGGTAGCCACTGAAGCTTTCTTT. Its translation is CASSLVATEAFF.

The chain links TRBV6-2 or TRBV6-3 to TRBJ2-3, with 13 bases identical to TRBD2. The CDR3 spans 17 residues. With 0 bases clipped from V and 2 bases from J, the junction kept 2 bases outside the gene matches. Germline V lookup: CDR1 MNHEY, CDR2 SVGEGT. The CDR3 DNA reads as TGTGCCAGCAGTTACTCCACTAGCGGGGGGGACACAGATACGCAGTATTTT. As protein: CASSYSTSGGDTDTQYF.

This clonotype has only a few counts. The chain combines TRBV20-1 with TRBJ2-7; TRBD2 might be the D (5 bases). The germline CDR1 and CDR2 sequences are DFQATT and SNEGSKA (reference sequence). The length of the CDR3 is 14 residues. Trimming cost V 5 bases and J 0 bases, with 14 bases left between them. CDR3 region: CSALNWESSYEQYF. The CDR3 nucleotides are TGCAGTGCTCTTAACTGGGAGAGCTCCTACGAGCAGTACTTC.

At least ten counts were recorded for this clonotype. The chain combines TRBV11-2 with TRBJ2-3, with a weak D call TRBD2 (6 bases). The ends were cut back, 5 bases at V and 2 bases at J, with 11 bases in the middle. The germline CDR1 and CDR2 sequences are SGHAT and FQNNGV. The CDR3 totals 14 residues. In DNA, the CDR3 is TGTGCCAGCAGCCCCGGGGGTTACACAGATACGCAGTATTTT. It translates to CASSPGGYTDTQYF. The whole variable domain, remainder taken from reference TRBV11-2 and TRBJ2-3, is EAGVAQSPRYKIIEKRQSVAFWCNPISGHATLYWYQQILGQGPKLLIQFQNNGVVDDSQLPKDRFSAERLKGVDSTLKIQPAKLEDSAVYLCASSPGGYTDTQYFGPGTRLTVL.

The V and J genes are TRBV6-2 or TRBV6-3 and TRBJ2-2, with D unresolved. Trimming removed 2 bases at V and 5 bases at J, with 9 bases between. This CDR3 contains 14 residues. CDR1 and CDR2 (germline): MNHEY, SVGEGT. The CDR3 is CASSYTETTGELFF. The CDR3 bases are TGTGCCAGCAGTTACACAGAGACAACCGGGGAGCTGTTTTTT.